This T cell receptor (beta chain) was sequenced during a study of lymphopenia after photon versus proton radiotherapy. Study-wide findings and caveats: Survival link was tested only in deceased patients; proton benefit remains a possibility. Photon-treated patients lost naive T cells and TCR diversity; proton-treated stayed stable. In patients who died, overall survival fell as post-nadir TCR diversity dropped more. After lymphocyte nadir, photon-treated repertoires showed oligoclonal expansion, especially CD8+ Temra.

Trimming took 5 bases from V and 3 from J, leaving 8 bases between them. The germline gives CDR1 ENHRY, CDR2 SYGVKD. The CDR3 is 13 amino acids. On this clone itself: Its antigen is unknown.

Produced via immunoSEQ multiplex PCR; TCRdb's table is partial and in-frame only. This sample has roughly 58,000 clones, with 87% found just once. V gene TRBV10-3 combines with J gene TRBJ2-1; D remains ambiguous. The source material was peripheral blood, sampled from a patient treated with proton-based radiotherapy. The TCR comes from an older man with esophageal cancer. The CDR3 region has the DNA TGTGCCATCAGTAAAGGTAACTACAATGAGCAGTTCTTC. Its translation is CAISKGNYNEQFF.